These 27 T cell receptor beta chains were sequenced from one sample in a study of blood T cell repertoires in COVID-19. TCRdb's copy holds only in-frame clones and misses some; the assay was immunoSEQ multiplex PCR. The table records 490,000 or so clones, about nine tenths of them present only once. Sequencing was carried out using PBMCs or T cells enriched from blood (not recorded which). The receptors here all came from an older woman who had recovered from COVID-19.

The chain recombines TRBV9 with TRBJ1-1, with TRBD1 matching 9 bases. With V trimmed by 3 bases and J by 3 bases, 6 bases remained unmatched. From germline, CDR1 is SGDLS and CDR2 YYNGEE. The CDR3 is 15 amino acids. Written as DNA, the CDR3 is TGTGCCAGCAGCGCACAGGGGGCGGTATACACTGAAGCTTTCTTT. It translates to CASSAQGAVYTEAFF.

This sequence joins TRBV11-2 and TRBJ2-6; TRBD2 is a possible D gene (5 bases). The CDR3 length is 18 residues. V lost 1 base and J 0 bases, leaving 13 bases between the germline ends. Per the germline V gene, CDR1 is SGHAT and CDR2 is FQNNGV. CDR3 sequence reads: CASSLAMLAPSGANVLTF. The CDR3 DNA reads TGTGCCAGCAGCTTAGCGATGTTAGCGCCCTCTGGGGCCAACGTCCTGACTTTC.

The J gene is TRBJ2-3, the V gene TRBV27, with 9 nucleotides matching TRBD1. Germline CDR1 MNHEY, CDR2 SMNVEV (reference sequence). J was trimmed by 3 bases and V by 3 bases; bases with no gene match: 7. CDR3 length: 16 residues. CDR3 in amino acids: CASSFRTGAGTDTQYF. CDR3 bases: TGTGCCAGCAGTTTCAGGACAGGGGCAGGGACAGATACGCAGTATTTT.

The chain links TRBV3-1 (or the pseudogene TRBV3-2) to TRBJ2-3; D is possibly TRBD1 (5 bases). The CDR3 spans 15 residues. Deletions cut 0 bases from V and 1 base from J, with 8 bases between. Germline V gene data show CDR1 as LGHDT and CDR2 as YNNKEL (reference sequence). The CDR3 protein is CASSQDRVRTDTQYF. The CDR3 DNA reads as TGTGCCAGCAGCCAAGACAGGGTCCGCACAGATACGCAGTATTTT.

This chain joins TRBV29-1 and TRBJ1-2; 9 bases match TRBD1. Germline CDR1 reads SQVTM; CDR2 reads ANQGSEA. J gave up 4 bases and V 4 bases, and 4 bases lay outside the gene matches. This CDR3 region has 13 residues. DNA for the CDR3: TGCAGCGTTGGAGACAGGGGGGTCTATGGCTACACCTTC. This sequence encodes CSVGDRGVYGYTF.

The chain combines TRBV7-2 with TRBJ2-1; 8 nucleotides line up with TRBD2. With V trimmed by 5 bases and J by 4 bases, 4 bases remained unmatched. CDR1 and CDR2 from the germline V gene are SGHTA and FQGNSA. CDR3 length: 14 amino acids. CDR3 sequence (DNA): TGTGCCAGCAGCACTACTAGCGGTTACAATGAGCAGTTCTTC. Protein product: CASSTTSGYNEQFF.

The V and J genes are TRBV4-1 and TRBJ2-5; possibly TRBD1 for D (5 bases). The CDR3 is made up of 14 amino acids. Germline V gene data show CDR1 as MGHRA and CDR2 as YSYEKL. V was cut by 5 bases and J by 2 bases, with 12 bases left in between. Here the CDR3 reads CASSADKLQETQYF. The CDR3 coding sequence is TGCGCCAGCAGCGCGGACAAACTTCAAGAGACCCAGTACTTC.

V usage is TRBV5-1 and J usage is TRBJ2-2, with 10 positions matching TRBD1. Germline-derived CDR1 and CDR2 are SGHRS and YFSETQ. V was clipped by 4 bases and J by 4 bases; unmatched bases: 4. The length of the CDR3 is 15 residues. The DNA for the CDR3 is TGCGCCAGCAGCATACGACAGGGGGCCACCGGGGAGCTGTTTTTT. Its protein product is CASSIRQGATGELFF.

A few counts support this clone. This chain connects TRBV10-3 to TRBJ1-4; D is perhaps TRBD1 (5 bases). Trimming removed 4 bases from V and 0 bases from J, with 9 bases in between. Per germline, CDR1 ENHRY and CDR2 SYGVKD. The CDR3 is 15 amino acids. CDR3 protein: CAISAGGTTNEKLFF. CDR3 DNA: TGTGCCATCAGTGCTGGGGGGACAACTAATGAAAAACTGTTTTTT.

J is TRBJ1-1 and V is TRBV5-6, with D maybe TRBD1 (5 bases). Trimming cost V 0 bases and J 10 bases, with 13 bases left between them. This CDR3 spans 13 amino acids. Per germline, CDR1 SGHDT and CDR2 YYEEEE. In DNA, the CDR3 is TGTGCCAGCAGCTTGGGACAGTGGGGTCTAGCTTTCTTT. Encoded protein: CASSLGQWGLAFF.

This chain uses TRBV4-1 with TRBJ2-1; possibly TRBD2 for D (6 bases). Trimming removed 4 bases at V and 7 bases at J, with 11 bases between. This CDR3 contains 13 residues. The V gene's germline CDR1 is MGHRA and CDR2 YSYEKL. CDR3 DNA sequence: TGCGCCAGCAGCCTTAGCGCGGGGAATGAGCAGTTCTTC. As protein: CASSLSAGNEQFF.

The chain links TRBV11-2 to TRBJ2-2, with D perhaps TRBD2 (5 bases). This CDR3 contains 16 residues. Trimming cost V 4 bases and J 6 bases, with 18 bases left between them. In germline, CDR1 is SGHAT, CDR2 FQNNGV. The CDR3 DNA reads as TGTGCCAGCAGCTCCACGCGCAGCCGGGGTTCCGGGGAGCTGTTTTTT. The encoded protein is CASSSTRSRGSGELFF.

This chain connects TRBV3-1 (or the pseudogene TRBV3-2) to TRBJ2-7; D might be TRBD1 (5 bases). Trimming left V 4 bases short and J 0 bases short, with 13 bases between. In germline, CDR1 is LGHDT, CDR2 YNNKEL (reference sequence). The CDR3 loop spans 15 amino acids. The CDR3 coding sequence is TGTGCCAGCAGCCGTGCCAGGGTCCCCTCCTACGAGCAGTACTTC. This sequence encodes CASSRARVPSYEQYF.

The chain is built from TRBV3-1 (or the pseudogene TRBV3-2) and TRBJ2-3; 9 bases agree with TRBD2. Trimming cost V 1 base and J 1 base; bases outside gene matches: 15. CDR1 is LGHDT and CDR2 is YNNKEL in the germline V gene (reference sequence). The CDR3 is 20 residues long. CDR3 in DNA: TGTGCCAGCAGCCAAGTCCAAGCGGGGGGCCCCCCCCGGGGCACAGATACGCAGTATTTT. Protein sequence: CASSQVQAGGPPRGTDTQYF.

This clone was counted once. The chain carries TRBV30 and TRBJ1-3; TRBD1 is a possible D gene (5 bases). The CDR3 runs 15 residues. Trimming left V 1 base short and J 0 bases short, with 10 bases between. In germline, CDR1 is GTSNPN, CDR2 SVGIG (reference sequence). The CDR3 loop reads CAWSDGAYSGNTIYF. DNA of the CDR3: TGTGCCTGGAGTGATGGGGCCTACTCTGGAAACACCATATATTTT.

The chain couples TRBV4-1 to TRBJ1-5; 9 bases match TRBD1. CDR3 length: 12 residues. CDR1 MGHRA and CDR2 YSYEKL come from the germline V gene. DNA for the CDR3: TGCGCAACCGGGACAGGGAATCAGCCCCAGCATTTT. Its protein is CATGTGNQPQHF.

This clone has a single count. This chain uses TRBV25-1 with TRBJ2-3; a possible D gene is TRBD2 (5 bases). The V and J ends lost 1 base and 3 bases respectively, with 8 bases between them. The CDR3 extends over 14 amino acids. Germline lookup yields CDR1 MGHDK and CDR2 SYGVNS. CDR3 sequence: CASSESDFTDTQYF. The CDR3 DNA reads as TGTGCCAGCAGTGAATCGGACTTTACAGATACGCAGTATTTT.

J is TRBJ1-1 and V is TRBV19; no reliable D call. The CDR3 has 13 amino acids. Germline values: CDR1 LNHDA, CDR2 SQIVND (reference sequence). V lost 5 bases and J 0 bases, leaving 7 bases between the germline ends. The CDR3 sequence: CASSLTVNTEAFF. As DNA, the CDR3 is TGTGCCAGTAGTCTTACAGTGAACACTGAAGCTTTCTTT.

The chain couples TRBV30 to TRBJ2-7; 7 nucleotides match TRBD2. The CDR3 extends over 11 amino acids. V shed 5 bases and J 7 bases; nucleotides not matched to a gene: 5. Looked up from germline, CDR1 is GTSNPN and CDR2 is SVGIG (reference sequence). The CDR3 region has the DNA TGTGCCTGGGGCCAGGGAGGGGAGCAGTACTTC. Translating it yields CAWGQGGEQYF.

V and J are TRBV12-3 or TRBV12-4 and TRBJ2-3; D call uncertain. The ends were cut back, 10 bases at V and 2 bases at J, with 13 bases in the middle. There are 13 residues in the CDR3. CDR3 in DNA: TGTGCCACCAACCACGAGTTCACAGATACGCAGTATTTT. Its translation is CATNHEFTDTQYF.

The rearrangement links TRBV5-1 to TRBJ2-3; TRBD1 might be the D (6 bases). V lost 1 base and J lost 4, with 16 bases in between. This CDR3 is built from 16 residues. Germline CDR1 is SGHRS and CDR2 is YFSETQ. CDR3 in amino acids: CASSLLTTEGADTQYF. Written as DNA, the CDR3 is TGCGCCAGCAGCTTGTTGACTACCGAGGGGGCAGATACGCAGTATTTT.

The chain carries TRBV5-6 and TRBJ1-2; TRBD1 might be the D (6 bases). Trimming removed 0 bases from V and 7 bases from J, with 10 bases in between. The germline V gene has CDR1 SGHDT and CDR2 YYEEEE. The CDR3 length is 13 residues. CDR3 nucleotide sequence: TGTGCCAGCAGCTTGGGGGGGCCAGGTGGCTACACCTTC. Protein: CASSLGGPGGYTF.

V gene TRBV14 combines with J gene TRBJ2-3; 7 bases are shared with TRBD2. This CDR3 has 16 amino acids. With 4 bases clipped from V and 2 bases from J, the junction kept 9 bases outside the gene matches. Germline loops: CDR1 SGHDN, CDR2 FVKESK. The CDR3 reads CASSPGLVVPTDTQYF. The DNA of the CDR3 is TGTGCCAGCAGCCCTGGACTAGTGGTACCCACAGATACGCAGTATTTT.

The chain is built from TRBV9 and TRBJ2-3, with 9 bases that match TRBD2. Germline trimming cut 4 bases from V and 2 bases from J; bases unmatched to any gene: 5. The CDR3 spans 15 residues. Germline CDR1 SGDLS, CDR2 YYNGEE. The chain's CDR3 is CASSKAGGFTDTQYF. The CDR3 DNA is TGTGCCAGCAGCAAAGCGGGGGGCTTCACAGATACGCAGTATTTT.

The rearrangement links TRBV7-2 to TRBJ2-1; TRBD1 matches at 10 bases. The CDR3 has 15 residues. The germline V gene encodes CDR1 SGHTA and CDR2 FQGNSA. V was pared by 2 bases and J by 8 bases, with 6 bases of the junction left unmatched. The CDR3 loop is CASSLRDRGIDEQFF. CDR3 coding DNA: TGTGCCAGCAGCTTAAGGGACAGGGGAATCGATGAGCAGTTCTTC.

CDR3 coding DNA: TGTGCCAGCTCACTTTGGACGTTGGGGGCTAACACTGAAGCTTTCTTT. Translated: CASSLWTLGANTEAFF. The V gene is TRBV18, the J gene TRBJ1-1; tentative D call: TRBD1 (6 bases). Trimming left V 4 bases short and J 2 bases short, with 17 bases between. The CDR3 covers 16 residues. CDR1 is KGHSH, CDR2 LQKENI, per germline.

The chain recombines TRBV2 with TRBJ1-2, with D tentatively TRBD1 (6 bases). The ends were cut back, 4 bases at V and 8 bases at J, with 14 bases in the middle. The CDR3 totals 13 residues. Germline CDR1 and CDR2: SNHLY and FYNNEI. CDR3 coding DNA: TGTGCCAGCAGTGTGGGACATAGGCGGGGCTACACCTTC. Translating it yields CASSVGHRRGYTF.